This T cell receptor (beta chain) was recorded in a study of identical twins. With regard to this clonotype: Its antigen is not identified.

MiXCR was run by TCRdb on the 5' RACE reads, yielding one entry per CDR3 protein. The data contain 240,000 or so distinct CDR3 sequences, about an eighth of them singletons. Study-level results: Within cord blood, abundant beta clonotypes carried fewer insertions, but memory repertoires showed no such trend. Zero-insertion analyses might be partly confounded by invariant T cells like MAIT and iNKT.

V gave up 6 bases and J gave up 9 bases, with 18 bases separating them. CDR1 SEHNR and CDR2 FQNEAQ come from the germline V gene (reference sequence). The CDR3 consists of 15 residues. A further study also used this sample, focusing on yellow fever vaccine responses in identical twins.

The rearrangement links TRBV7-9 to TRBJ1-6; tentative D call: TRBD1 (5 bases). The sample comprised memory (CD45RO+) T cells sorted from blood. This clonotype was sampled from a young woman in good health. The CDR3 DNA is TGTGCCAGCAGTTCTGCGCGACAGCCCGTTTCACCCCTCCACTTT. It codes for CASSSARQPVSPLHF.